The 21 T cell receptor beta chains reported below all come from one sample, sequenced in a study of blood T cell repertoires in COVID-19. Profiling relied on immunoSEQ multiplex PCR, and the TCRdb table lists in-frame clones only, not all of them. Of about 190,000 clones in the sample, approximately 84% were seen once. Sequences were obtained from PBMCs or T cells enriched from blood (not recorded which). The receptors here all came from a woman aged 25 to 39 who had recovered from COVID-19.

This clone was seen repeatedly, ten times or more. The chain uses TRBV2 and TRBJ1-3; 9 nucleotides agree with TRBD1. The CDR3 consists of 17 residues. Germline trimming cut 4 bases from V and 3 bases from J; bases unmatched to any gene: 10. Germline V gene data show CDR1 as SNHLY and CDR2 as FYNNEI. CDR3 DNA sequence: TGTGCCAGCAGTGGAGGGGACAGGGTCGGCTTTGGAAACACCATATATTTT. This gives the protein CASSGGDRVGFGNTIYF.

The chain's CDR3 is CSAPSVYEQYF. For the CDR3, the DNA is TGCAGTGCCCCCAGCGTCTACGAGCAGTACTTC. The V call is TRBV20-1, the J call TRBJ2-7, with D hard to call. In germline, CDR1 is DFQATT, CDR2 SNEGSKA (reference sequence). V shed 6 bases and J shed 3 bases, with 9 bases lying between them. The CDR3 is made up of 11 amino acids.

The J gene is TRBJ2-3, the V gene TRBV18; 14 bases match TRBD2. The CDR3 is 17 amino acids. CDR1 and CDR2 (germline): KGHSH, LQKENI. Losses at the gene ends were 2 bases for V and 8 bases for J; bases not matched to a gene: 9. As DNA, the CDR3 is TGTGCCAGCTCACCATCATCCTCCGGGACTAGCGGGGGTACGCAGTATTTT. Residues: CASSPSSSGTSGGTQYF.

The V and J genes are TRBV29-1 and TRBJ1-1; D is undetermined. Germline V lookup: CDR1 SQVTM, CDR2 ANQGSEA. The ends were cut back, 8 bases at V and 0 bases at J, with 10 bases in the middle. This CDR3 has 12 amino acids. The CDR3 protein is CSTQTMNTEAFF. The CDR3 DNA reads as TGCAGCACGCAGACTATGAACACTGAAGCTTTCTTT.

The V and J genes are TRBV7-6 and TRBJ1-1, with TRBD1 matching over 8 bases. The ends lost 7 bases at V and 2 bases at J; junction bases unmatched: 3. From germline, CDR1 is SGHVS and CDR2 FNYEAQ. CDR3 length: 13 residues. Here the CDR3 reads CASTRGPNTEAFF. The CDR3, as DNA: TGTGCCAGCACCAGGGGGCCAAACACTGAAGCTTTCTTT.

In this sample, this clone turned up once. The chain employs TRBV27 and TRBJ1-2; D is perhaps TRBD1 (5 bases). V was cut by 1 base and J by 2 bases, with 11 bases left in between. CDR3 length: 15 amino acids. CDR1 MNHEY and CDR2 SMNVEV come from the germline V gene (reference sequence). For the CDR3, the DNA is TGTGCCAGCAGTTTATGGGGGGGAAAGAACTATGGCTACACCTTC. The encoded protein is CASSLWGGKNYGYTF.

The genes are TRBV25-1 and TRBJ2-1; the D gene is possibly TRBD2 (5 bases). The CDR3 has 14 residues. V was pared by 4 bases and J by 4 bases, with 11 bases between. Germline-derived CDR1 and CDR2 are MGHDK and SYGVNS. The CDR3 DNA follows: TGTGCCAGCAGTGTATGGACTGTTTACAATGAGCAGTTCTTC. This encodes CASSVWTVYNEQFF.

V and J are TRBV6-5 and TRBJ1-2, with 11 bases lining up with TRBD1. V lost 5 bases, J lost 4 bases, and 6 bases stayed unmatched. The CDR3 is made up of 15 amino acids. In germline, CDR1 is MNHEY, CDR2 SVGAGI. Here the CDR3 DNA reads TGTGCCAGCAGTCCAAGGACAGGGGGCGTCTATGGCTACACCTTC. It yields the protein CASSPRTGGVYGYTF.

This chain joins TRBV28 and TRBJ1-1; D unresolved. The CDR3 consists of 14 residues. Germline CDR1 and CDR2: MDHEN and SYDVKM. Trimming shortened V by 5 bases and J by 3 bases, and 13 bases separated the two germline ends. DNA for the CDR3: TGTGCCAGCAGTACCGACGGGGTATACACTGAAGCTTTCTTT. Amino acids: CASSTDGVYTEAFF.

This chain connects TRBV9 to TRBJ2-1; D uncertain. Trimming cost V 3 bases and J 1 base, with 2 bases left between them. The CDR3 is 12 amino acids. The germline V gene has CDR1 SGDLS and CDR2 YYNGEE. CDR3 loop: CASSASYNEQFF. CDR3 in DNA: TGTGCCAGCAGCGCTTCCTACAATGAGCAGTTCTTC. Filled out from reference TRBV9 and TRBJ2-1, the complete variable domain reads DSGVTQTPKHLITATGQRVTLRCSPRSGDLSVYWYQQSLDQGLQFLIQYYNGEERAKGNILERFSAQQFPDLHSELNLSSLELGDSALYFCASSASYNEQFFGPGTRLTVL.

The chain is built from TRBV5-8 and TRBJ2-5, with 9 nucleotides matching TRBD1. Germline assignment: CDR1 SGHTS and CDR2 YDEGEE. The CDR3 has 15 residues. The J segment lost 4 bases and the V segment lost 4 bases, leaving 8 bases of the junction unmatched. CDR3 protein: CASSPGQGGSETQYF. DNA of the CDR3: TGTGCCAGCAGCCCGGGACAGGGAGGGTCAGAGACCCAGTACTTC.

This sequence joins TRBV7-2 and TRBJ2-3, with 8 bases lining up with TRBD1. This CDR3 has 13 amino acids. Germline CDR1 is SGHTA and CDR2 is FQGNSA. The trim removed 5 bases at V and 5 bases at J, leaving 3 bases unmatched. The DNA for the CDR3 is TGTGCCAGCAGCGGTACAGGGGGAGATACGCAGTATTTT. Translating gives CASSGTGGDTQYF. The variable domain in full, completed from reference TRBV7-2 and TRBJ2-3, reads GAGVSQSPSNKVTEKGKDVELRCDPISGHTALYWYRQSLGQGLEFLIYFQGNSAPDKSGLPSDRFSAERTGGSVSTLTIQRTQQEDSAVYLCASSGTGGDTQYFGPGTRLTVL.

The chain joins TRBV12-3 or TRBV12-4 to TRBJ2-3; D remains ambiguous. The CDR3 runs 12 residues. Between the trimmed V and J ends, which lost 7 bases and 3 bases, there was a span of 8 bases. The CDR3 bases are TGTGCCAGCACCCCCCAGACAGATACGCAGTATTTT. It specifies CASTPQTDTQYF.

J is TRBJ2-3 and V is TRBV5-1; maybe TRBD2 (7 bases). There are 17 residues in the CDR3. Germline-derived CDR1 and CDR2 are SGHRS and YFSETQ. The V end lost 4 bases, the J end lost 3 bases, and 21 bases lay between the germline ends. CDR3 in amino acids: CASSLRPQGGGTDTQYF. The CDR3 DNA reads TGCGCCAGCAGCCTTCGACCACAGGGAGGGGGGACAGATACGCAGTATTTT.

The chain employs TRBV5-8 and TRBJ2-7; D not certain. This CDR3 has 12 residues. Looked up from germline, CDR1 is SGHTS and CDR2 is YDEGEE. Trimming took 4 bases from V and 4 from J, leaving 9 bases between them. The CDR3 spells CASSRWQYEQYV. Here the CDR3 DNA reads TGTGCCAGCAGCCGTTGGCAATACGAGCAGTACGTC.

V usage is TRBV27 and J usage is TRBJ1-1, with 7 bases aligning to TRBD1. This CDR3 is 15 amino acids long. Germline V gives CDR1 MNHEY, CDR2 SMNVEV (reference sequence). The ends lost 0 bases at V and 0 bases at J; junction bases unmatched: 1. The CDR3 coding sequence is TGTGCCAGCAGTTTATCAGGGGGCATGAACACTGAAGCTTTCTTT. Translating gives CASSLSGGMNTEAFF.

The DNA for the CDR3 is TGTGCCAGCAGCGTAGATAGCGGGAGGGGCGAGCAGTACTTC. Translation gives CASSVDSGRGEQYF. This sequence joins TRBV9 and TRBJ2-7, with TRBD2 identical over 11 bases. Germline V gives CDR1 SGDLS, CDR2 YYNGEE. V gave up 0 bases and J gave up 6 bases; unmatched junction bases: 2. The CDR3 covers 14 residues.

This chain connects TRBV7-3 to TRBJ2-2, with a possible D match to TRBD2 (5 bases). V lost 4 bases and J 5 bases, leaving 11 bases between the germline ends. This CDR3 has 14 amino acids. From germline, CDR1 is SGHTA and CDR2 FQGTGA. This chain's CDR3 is CASSSRLTTGELFF. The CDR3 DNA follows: TGTGCCAGCAGCTCGCGACTAACTACCGGGGAGCTGTTTTTT.

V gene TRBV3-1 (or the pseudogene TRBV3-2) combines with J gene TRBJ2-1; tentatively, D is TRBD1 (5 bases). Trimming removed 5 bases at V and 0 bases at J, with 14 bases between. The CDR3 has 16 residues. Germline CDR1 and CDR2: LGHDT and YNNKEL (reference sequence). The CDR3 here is CASSEFRGSSYNEQFF. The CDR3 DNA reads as TGTGCCAGCAGCGAGTTTAGGGGAAGCTCCTACAATGAGCAGTTCTTC.

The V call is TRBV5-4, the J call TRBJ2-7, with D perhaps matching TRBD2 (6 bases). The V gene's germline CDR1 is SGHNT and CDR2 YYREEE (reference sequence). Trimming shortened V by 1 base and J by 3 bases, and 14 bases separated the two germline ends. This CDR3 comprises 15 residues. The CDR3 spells CASSLLRGAGYEQYF. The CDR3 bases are TGTGCCAGCAGCTTGTTGCGGGGCGCGGGCTACGAGCAGTACTTC. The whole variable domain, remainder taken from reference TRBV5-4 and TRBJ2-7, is ETGVTQSPTHLIKTRGQQVTLRCSSQSGHNTVSWYQQALGQGPQFIFQYYREEENGRGNFPPRFSGLQFPNYSSELNVNALELDDSALYLCASSLLRGAGYEQYFGPGTRLTVT.

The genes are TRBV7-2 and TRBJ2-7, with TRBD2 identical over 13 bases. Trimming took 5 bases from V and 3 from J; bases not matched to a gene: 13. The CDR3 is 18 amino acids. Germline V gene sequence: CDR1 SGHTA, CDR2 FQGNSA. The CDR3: CASSPWGLAGTNLYEQYF. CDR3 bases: TGTGCCAGCAGCCCATGGGGACTAGCGGGAACGAATCTCTACGAGCAGTACTTC.